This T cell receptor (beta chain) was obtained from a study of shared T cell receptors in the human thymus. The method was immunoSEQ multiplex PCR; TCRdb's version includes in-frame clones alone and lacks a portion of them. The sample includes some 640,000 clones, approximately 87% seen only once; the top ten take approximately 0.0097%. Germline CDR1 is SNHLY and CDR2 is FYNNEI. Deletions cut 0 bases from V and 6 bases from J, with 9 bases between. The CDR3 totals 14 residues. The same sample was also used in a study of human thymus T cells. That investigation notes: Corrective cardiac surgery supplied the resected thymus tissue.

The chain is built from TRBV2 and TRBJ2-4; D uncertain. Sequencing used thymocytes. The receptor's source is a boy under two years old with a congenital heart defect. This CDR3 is CASSEAPSSNIQYF. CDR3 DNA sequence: TGTGCCAGCAGTGAAGCGCCTAGTTCAAACATTCAGTACTTC.